Presented here are 21 T cell receptor beta chains from one specimen sequenced in a study of blood T cell repertoires in COVID-19 (dated by TCRdb to the early 2020s). Libraries came from the immunoSEQ multiplex PCR assay. In its TCRdb copy, this immuneACCESS table keeps in-frame sequences only and misses some clones. Where compared with another copy, unresolved V genes explain less than half of these, and the others have no known cause. This sample comprises about 280,000 clones, 88% of them detected only once. The biggest ten clones account for around 10% of the sample. The sequenced sample was peripheral blood. Every receptor here comes from a woman aged 30 to 39 with COVID-19, enrolled during active disease.

The V and J genes are TRBV12-5 and TRBJ2-1; TRBD2 matches at 15 bases. The ends lost 5 bases at V and 9 bases at J; junction bases unmatched: 5. The CDR3 has 15 amino acids. Germline values: CDR1 LGHNT, CDR2 FRNRAP. The CDR3 DNA sequence: TGTGCTAGTGGTACCCGGACTAGCGGGGGGGGTGAGCAGTTCTTC. Protein sequence: CASGTRTSGGGEQFF.

The chain uses TRBV5-1 and TRBJ2-7; 8 bases agree with TRBD2. In germline, CDR1 is SGHRS, CDR2 YFSETQ. This CDR3 contains 15 residues. Trimming cost V 0 bases and J 6 bases; bases outside gene matches: 8. The CDR3, as DNA: TGCGCCAGCAGCTTGGAAAGGATACGGGAGGGCGAGCAGTACTTC. This sequence encodes CASSLERIREGEQYF.

The V call is TRBV10-3, the J call TRBJ2-7; TRBD2 matches at 10 bases. The ends lost 0 bases at V and 5 bases at J; junction bases unmatched: 4. CDR3 length equals 15 residues. Germline V lookup: CDR1 ENHRY, CDR2 SYGVKD. CDR3 amino acids: CAISESSGRINEQYF. DNA for the CDR3: TGTGCCATCAGTGAGTCTAGCGGGAGGATCAACGAGCAGTACTTC.

This rearrangement joins TRBV10-3 to TRBJ2-1; 9 bases line up with TRBD1. CDR1 and CDR2 (germline): ENHRY, SYGVKD. After removal of 5 bases from V and 7 bases from J, the junction contained 9 bases not matched to a gene. The CDR3 runs to 15 residues. As DNA, the CDR3 is TGTGCCATCAGTAGGGGACAGGGCGTCGGTAATGAGCAGTTCTTC. Translated, it gives CAISRGQGVGNEQFF.

The chain couples TRBV7-9 to TRBJ2-7; 14 nucleotides agree with TRBD2. Germline V gives CDR1 SEHNR, CDR2 FQNEAQ (reference sequence). The CDR3 extends over 16 amino acids. V lost 5 bases, J lost 5 bases, and 8 bases stayed unmatched. The CDR3 sequence is CASSGQGLAGDNEQYF. The DNA of the CDR3 is TGTGCCAGCAGCGGCCAGGGACTAGCGGGAGACAACGAGCAGTACTTC. The full variable domain, its missing parts supplied by reference TRBV7-9 and TRBJ2-7, is DTGVSQNPRHKITKRGQNVTFRCDPISEHNRLYWYRQTLGQGPEFLTYFQNEAQLEKSRLLSDRFSAERPKGSFSTLEIQRTEQGDSAMYLCASSGQGLAGDNEQYFGPGTRLTVT.

The V call is TRBV7-9, the J call TRBJ1-2, with D perhaps matching TRBD1 (5 bases). The CDR3 runs 12 residues. V was clipped by 3 bases and J by 5 bases, with 7 bases between them. The germline gives CDR1 SEHNR, CDR2 FQNEAQ (reference sequence). The CDR3, as DNA: TGTGCCAGCAGCTTCGGGGGATATGGCTACACCTTC. Protein sequence: CASSFGGYGYTF. The full variable domain, completed using reference TRBV7-9 and TRBJ1-2, is DTGVSQNPRHKITKRGQNVTFRCDPISEHNRLYWYRQTLGQGPEFLTYFQNEAQLEKSRLLSDRFSAERPKGSFSTLEIQRTEQGDSAMYLCASSFGGYGYTFGSGTRLTVV.

The rearrangement joins TRBV5-1 to TRBJ2-3; D not certain. This CDR3 is built from 14 residues. V was cut by 0 bases and J by 5 bases, with 10 bases left in between. Germline assignment: CDR1 SGHRS and CDR2 YFSETQ. The CDR3 nucleotides are TGCGCCAGCAGCTTGGGCGGTTTTGAAGATACGCAGTATTTT. Its translation: CASSLGGFEDTQYF.

CDR3 sequence: CASRVAGEYNEQFF. CDR3 DNA sequence: TGTGCCAGTCGAGTAGCGGGAGAATACAATGAGCAGTTCTTC. V gene TRBV2 combines with J gene TRBJ2-1; 9 bases align to TRBD2. Trimming took 9 bases from V and 4 from J; bases not matched to a gene: 7. The CDR3 runs to 14 residues. Per the germline V gene, CDR1 is SNHLY and CDR2 is FYNNEI.

V gene TRBV10-1 combines with J gene TRBJ2-2; TRBD1 agrees at 9 bases. With V trimmed by 7 bases and J by 3 bases, 3 bases remained unmatched. There are 14 residues in the CDR3. Per the germline V gene, CDR1 is WNHNN and CDR2 is SYGVQD (reference sequence). The CDR3 region is CASKGQGDTGELFF. CDR3 coding DNA: TGCGCCAGCAAGGGACAGGGAGACACCGGGGAGCTGTTTTTT.

V is TRBV19 and J is TRBJ2-2; D is uncertain. The V and J ends lost 4 bases and 7 bases respectively, with 10 bases between them. The CDR3 is 13 residues long. CDR1 and CDR2 (germline): LNHDA, SQIVND (reference sequence). The CDR3 sequence is CASSNRVGGELFF. Written as DNA, the CDR3 is TGTGCCAGTAGTAATCGGGTAGGCGGGGAGCTGTTTTTT.

This clone showed up many times. This rearrangement joins TRBV6-5 to TRBJ1-1; D is perhaps TRBD1 (6 bases). Germline V gives CDR1 MNHEY, CDR2 SVGAGI. V lost 6 bases and J lost 5, with 13 bases in between. The CDR3 is 13 residues long. This CDR3 reads CASRTHRDTEAFF. The CDR3 DNA reads as TGTGCCAGCAGAACTCACAGGGATACTGAAGCTTTCTTT.

This clone was recorded once. CDR3 bases: TGTGCCAGCAGCCAAGGACAGGGGACTTCACCCCTCCACTTT. Translated: CASSQGQGTSPLHF. V usage is TRBV7-9 and J usage is TRBJ1-6, with 9 nucleotides matching TRBD1. The CDR3 has 14 residues. The germline V gene has CDR1 SEHNR and CDR2 FQNEAQ (reference sequence). J was trimmed by 9 bases and V by 5 bases; bases with no gene match: 5.

A remark on this clone: The same CDR3 arises from other DNA sequences in this sample as well. The rearrangement links TRBV24-1 to TRBJ2-3, with D possibly matching TRBD2 (5 bases). CDR1 KGHDR and CDR2 SFDVKD come from the germline V gene. With 10 bases removed from V and 0 bases from J, the gap between germline ends came to 10 bases. There are 13 residues in the CDR3. The CDR3 sequence is CATAGVSTDTQYF. CDR3 in DNA: TGTGCCACAGCCGGGGTTAGCACAGATACGCAGTATTTT.

This chain uses TRBV2 with TRBJ1-5; D is perhaps TRBD1 (6 bases). This CDR3 has 15 amino acids. Deletions cut 4 bases from V and 7 bases from J, with 17 bases between. Per germline, CDR1 SNHLY and CDR2 FYNNEI. CDR3 sequence: CASSAAWDKRQPQHF. The CDR3 DNA reads as TGTGCCAGCAGTGCTGCGTGGGACAAACGACAGCCCCAGCATTTT.

The J gene is TRBJ1-2, the V gene TRBV11-2; TRBD1 aligns across 7 bases. CDR1 is SGHAT, CDR2 FQNNGV, per germline. There are 14 residues in the CDR3. After removal of 4 bases from V and 2 bases from J, the junction contained 4 bases not matched to a gene. CDR3 in amino acids: CASSSPTGNYGYTF. CDR3 DNA sequence: TGTGCCAGCAGCTCGCCGACAGGGAACTATGGCTACACCTTC.

This clone was detected once. This sequence joins TRBV2 and TRBJ1-5; tentative D call: TRBD1 (5 bases). Germline V lookup: CDR1 SNHLY, CDR2 FYNNEI. The CDR3 contains 12 residues. V was cut by 7 bases and J by 6 bases, with 10 bases left in between. The CDR3 here is CASTLDSQPQHF. The CDR3 nucleotides are TGTGCCAGCACCCTCGACAGTCAGCCCCAGCATTTT.

The chain combines TRBV7-6 with TRBJ1-1; TRBD1 might be the D (6 bases). V was pared by 6 bases and J by 1 base, with 9 bases between. Per the germline V gene, CDR1 is SGHVS and CDR2 is FNYEAQ. CDR3 length equals 13 residues. The CDR3 nucleotides are TGTGCCAGCAGAGGGGGATCGAACACTGAAGCTTTCTTT. Protein product: CASRGGSNTEAFF.

This clone came up once. The chain combines TRBV7-9 with TRBJ2-7; D gene uncertain. CDR3 length: 15 amino acids. V lost 4 bases and J lost 0, with 13 bases in between. CDR1 SEHNR and CDR2 FQNEAQ come from the germline V gene (reference sequence). CDR3 nucleotides: TGTGCCAGCAGCTCCTGGTCCTCAGGCTCCTACGAGCAGTACTTC. It specifies CASSSWSSGSYEQYF.

V and J are TRBV10-3 and TRBJ2-7, with D possibly TRBD1 on 6 matching bases. The CDR3 extends over 14 amino acids. Trimming took off 5 bases at V and 4 bases at J, with 15 bases between the two ends. The germline V gene has CDR1 ENHRY and CDR2 SYGVKD. CDR3 sequence: CAISPGHVEYEQYF. As DNA, the CDR3 is TGTGCCATCAGTCCGGGACACGTGGAATACGAGCAGTACTTC.

The chain has TRBV2 and TRBJ1-5; TRBD1 aligns across 11 bases. From germline, CDR1 is SNHLY and CDR2 FYNNEI. CDR3 size: 17 residues. Trimming at V came to 8 bases and at J to 1 base, leaving 10 bases not matched to a gene. CDR3: CASQGRTGGRSNQPQHF. The CDR3 DNA is TGTGCCAGCCAAGGCCGGACAGGGGGCAGGAGCAATCAGCCCCAGCATTTT. The whole variable domain, filled in from reference TRBV2 and TRBJ1-5, reads EPEVTQTPSHQVTQMGQEVILRCVPISNHLYFYWYRQILGQKVEFLVSFYNNEISEKSEIFDDQFSVERPDGSNFTLKIRSTKLEDSAMYFCASQGRTGGRSNQPQHFGDGTRLSIL.

The J gene is TRBJ1-2, the V gene TRBV5-4; the D is unclear. V was shortened by 0 bases and J by 4 bases, with 10 bases between the two germline ends. There are 14 residues in the CDR3. The germline gives CDR1 SGHNT, CDR2 YYREEE (reference sequence). Here the CDR3 DNA reads TGTGCCAGCAGCTTGGGAATAGGGAGCTATGGCTACACCTTC. Translation: CASSLGIGSYGYTF.